A selection of T cell receptor beta chains follows, all from one sample in a study of PD-1 blockade in classical Hodgkin lymphoma. Some clones are missing from TCRdb's copy, which holds only in-frame ones; the method was immunoSEQ multiplex PCR. The sample shows about 110,000 clones, roughly nine tenths of them seen only once. This specimen was peripheral blood mononuclear cells (PBMCs), taken before the second cycle of nivolumab. These receptors were taken from a human donor with classical Hodgkin lymphoma. Both conserved end residues are part of each CDR3. D genes are given only for firm matches. Where a row states a size, it is once, few, many or the class of an expanded clone; other rows omit it.

CDR3 length,D gene,J gene,V gene,clone size,CDR3 protein,CDR3 DNA
14,-,TRBJ2-7,TRBV5-6,-,CASSLDREIPEQYF,TGTGCCAGCAGCTTGGACAGGGAGATTCCCGAGCAGTACTTC
13,TRBD2,TRBJ2-7,TRBV10-2,-,CASRSPREDEQYF,TGCGCCAGCCGGTCCCCCCGGGAGGACGAGCAGTACTTC
16,TRBD1,TRBJ2-5,TRBV2,-,CASSPLTGGRRETQYF,TGTGCCAGCAGTCCACTCACAGGGGGCCGACGAGAGACCCAGTACTTC
11,-,TRBJ1-2,TRBV7-9,-,CASSLEGVYTF,TGTGCCAGCAGCTTAGAAGGCGTCTACACCTTC
14,-,TRBJ1-3,TRBV19,-,CASSINYSGNTIYF,TGTGCCAGTAGTATTAACTACTCCGGAAACACCATATATTTT
14,-,TRBJ2-7,TRBV7-8,once,CASSSPWSGYEQYF,TGTGCCAGCAGCTCCCCTTGGTCGGGCTACGAGCAGTACTTC
14,-,TRBJ2-7,TRBV28,-,CASSPTGLSYEQYF,TGTGCCAGCAGTCCCACGGGGCTCTCCTACGAGCAGTACTTC
16,TRBD1,TRBJ1-4,TRBV19,once,CASSIGTGATNEKLFF,TGTGCCAGTAGTATCGGGACAGGGGCAACTAATGAAAAACTGTTTTTT
18,TRBD2,TRBJ2-1,TRBV29-1,-,CSVLPGTSGGRSYNEQFF,TGCAGCGTCCTGCCCGGGACTAGCGGGGGGCGCTCCTACAATGAGCAGTTCTTC
15,-,TRBJ1-2,TRBV4-3,-,CASSPTRTVNYGYTF,TGCGCCAGCAGCCCCACTCGGACGGTCAACTATGGCTACACCTTC
14,-,TRBJ2-7,TRBV5-1,-,CASSPRGPGYEQYF,TGCGCCAGCAGCCCCCGGGGACCGGGATACGAGCAGTACTTC
15,-,TRBJ2-7,TRBV7-9,-,CASSRSGRAAYEQYF,TGTGCCAGCAGCCGTAGTGGAAGGGCCGCCTACGAGCAGTACTTC
13,-,TRBJ2-2,TRBV9,-,CASRPLNTGELFF,TGTGCCAGCAGACCATTGAACACCGGGGAGCTGTTTTTT
14,-,TRBJ2-5,TRBV11-1,-,CASSTHPYQETQYF,TGTGCCAGCAGCACACACCCGTACCAAGAGACCCAGTACTTC
16,TRBD1,TRBJ1-5,TRBV19,once,CASSIATGGLHQPQHF,TGTGCCAGTAGTATAGCGACAGGGGGACTCCACCAGCCCCAGCATTTT
16,TRBD2,TRBJ2-5,TRBV5-8,-,CASSLVGGRYQETQYF,TGTGCCAGCAGCTTGGTAGGCGGGAGGTACCAAGAGACCCAGTACTTC
13,-,TRBJ2-1,TRBV12-5,-,CASGLLYPGEQFF,TGTGCTAGTGGTTTGCTATATCCAGGTGAGCAGTTCTTC
14,TRBD1,TRBJ2-1,TRBV5-1,-,CASFRDRGLNEQFF,TGCGCCAGCTTTCGGGACAGGGGTCTTAATGAGCAGTTCTTC
15,-,TRBJ2-1,TRBV4-2,-,CASRAGVADYNEQFF,TGTGCCAGCAGAGCCGGGGTAGCGGACTACAATGAGCAGTTCTTC
14,-,TRBJ1-1,TRBV11-2,-,CASSFGDRRFEAFF,TGTGCCAGCAGCTTTGGTGACAGGCGATTTGAAGCTTTCTTT
15,-,TRBJ2-6,TRBV18,-,CASSESRAGANVLTF,TGTGCCAGCTCTGAGTCGCGGGCTGGGGCCAACGTCCTGACTTTC
17,-,TRBJ2-7,TRBV9,-,CASSVATGRGSIYEQYF,TGTGCCAGCAGCGTAGCTACCGGACGGGGTTCGATCTACGAGCAGTACTTC
17,TRBD2,TRBJ2-2,TRBV5-1,-,CASRRSGSSSNTGELFF,TGCGCCAGCAGACGTAGCGGGAGTTCTTCAAACACCGGGGAGCTGTTTTTT
14,-,TRBJ1-6,TRBV11-1,-,CASSPIRDNSPLHF,TGTGCCAGCAGCCCGATCAGAGATAATTCACCCCTCCACTTT
14,TRBD2,TRBJ2-7,TRBV28,-,CASSRGTSGYEQYF,TGTGCCAGCAGTCGCGGGACTAGCGGCTACGAGCAGTACTTC
14,TRBD2,TRBJ2-5,TRBV7-2,-,CASSSPGGKETQYF,TGTGCCAGCAGCTCCCCGGGGGGGAAAGAGACCCAGTACTTC
12,-,TRBJ1-2,TRBV4-3,-,CASSQDLYGYTF,TGCGCCAGCAGCCAAGATCTGTATGGCTACACCTTC
17,-,TRBJ1-2,TRBV5-4,few,CASSSSIQAKGNYGYTF,TGTGCCAGCAGCTCGTCGATTCAAGCCAAGGGGAACTATGGCTACACCTTC
11,-,TRBJ1-2,TRBV19,few,CASSALYGYTF,TGTGCCAGTAGTGCCCTTTATGGCTACACCTTC
17,-,TRBJ1-1,TRBV11-2,-,CASSSSETGQTNTEAFF,TGTGCCAGCAGCTCATCAGAGACGGGACAAACGAACACTGAAGCTTTCTTT
16,-,TRBJ2-1,TRBV7-9,-,CASSLGGTGTYNEQFF,TGTGCCAGCAGCTTAGGTGGGACCGGGACCTACAATGAGCAGTTCTTC
14,-,TRBJ2-7,TRBV7-2,-,CASSLGWGSYEQYF,TGTGCCAGCAGCTTAGGGTGGGGCTCCTACGAGCAGTACTTC
15,-,TRBJ1-2,TRBV4-1,-,CASSHTQEALYGYTF,TGCGCCAGCAGCCATACACAGGAGGCGCTCTATGGCTACACCTTC
14,-,TRBJ2-7,TRBV18,-,CASSIGGGSYEQYF,TGTGCCAGCTCAATCGGAGGGGGGAGCTACGAGCAGTACTTC
13,-,TRBJ2-7,TRBV7-9,-,CASSHGPAYEQYF,TGTGCCAGCAGCCATGGACCAGCCTACGAGCAGTACTTC
13,TRBD1,TRBJ2-1,TRBV30,-,CAWSVGGAGEQFF,TGTGCCTGGAGTGTAGGGGGCGCGGGTGAGCAGTTCTTC
16,TRBD2,TRBJ2-1,TRBV11-2,-,CASSLGQGLGLYEQFF,TGTGCCAGCAGCTTAGGGCAGGGACTAGGGCTCTATGAGCAGTTCTTC
15,-,TRBJ1-1,TRBV19,few,CASSIGTRTNTEAFF,TGTGCCAGTAGTATAGGGACACGGACGAACACTGAAGCTTTCTTT
12,-,TRBJ1-1,TRBV2,-,CASKSFKGEAFF,TGTGCCAGCAAAAGTTTTAAGGGCGAAGCTTTCTTT
13,-,TRBJ2-7,TRBV9,-,CASAPGPTYEQYF,TGTGCCAGCGCTCCCGGGCCCACCTACGAGCAGTACTTC
12,-,TRBJ2-7,TRBV12-5,-,CASGKDLYEQYF,TGTGCTAGTGGAAAGGACCTCTACGAGCAGTACTTC
13,-,TRBJ2-7,TRBV18,once,CASSRLGHGEQYF,TGTGCCAGCTCACGCTTGGGGCACGGGGAGCAGTACTTC
14,-,TRBJ1-2,TRBV18,once,CASSPRAGDYGYTF,TGTGCCAGCTCACCAAGGGCCGGAGACTATGGCTACACCTTC
14,-,TRBJ2-6,TRBV27,-,CASSQGSGANVLTF,TGTGCCAGTAGCCAGGGCTCCGGGGCCAACGTCCTGACTTTC
14,-,TRBJ1-1,TRBV5-6,-,CASRTLSVNTEAFF,TGTGCCAGCAGGACGCTCTCAGTGAACACTGAAGCTTTCTTT
15,TRBD2,TRBJ2-7,TRBV6-5,once,CASSQGLANSYEQYF,TGTGCCAGCAGTCAGGGACTAGCGAACTCCTACGAGCAGTACTTC
15,-,TRBJ2-7,TRBV5-6,-,CASSSRRVGPYEQYF,TGTGCCAGCAGCTCCCGGAGAGTGGGTCCCTACGAGCAGTACTTC
15,-,TRBJ2-4,TRBV6-5,-,CASSPGGAAKNIQYF,TGTGCCAGCAGCCCCGGAGGGGCGGCCAAAAACATTCAGTACTTC
17,-,TRBJ2-2,TRBV19,-,CASTYTGGTDYTGELFF,TGTGCCAGTACCTATACTGGAGGGACAGACTACACCGGGGAGCTGTTTTTT
15,-,TRBJ1-2,TRBV27,-,CASSPGDTLWGGYTF,TGTGCCAGCAGTCCGGGGGACACCCTCTGGGGTGGCTACACCTTC